Below are 24 T cell receptor beta chains sequenced from a single sample in a study of regulatory T cells in long-lasting Graves disease. The authors built TCR beta libraries using iRepertoire HTBI primers and Arm-PCR of CDR3 regions. TCRdb independently ran MiXCR on the multiplex PCR reads; one entry per CDR3 protein. The table includes about 310,000 distinct CDR3 sequences, over 15% detected once. Described time point: newly diagnosed GD, antithyroid drugs for less than 3 months. The TCR library was made from RNA extracted from PBMCs. This specimen consisted of peripheral blood mononuclear cells (PBMCs), obtained at new diagnosis, from a patient treated with antithyroid drugs. These receptors all come from a female donor with Graves disease.

This clonotype was picked up a small number of times. V is TRBV11-2 and J is TRBJ2-3; D remains ambiguous. The CDR3 sequence is 17 residues long. CDR1 is SGHAT, CDR2 FQNNGV, per germline. V was shortened by 5 bases and J by 3 bases, with 21 bases between the two germline ends. The CDR3 DNA follows: TGTGCCAGCAGCCCGGGCTGGTGGGGAACCGCTACAGATACGCAGTATTTT. Translated: CASSPGWWGTATDTQYF.

This clonotype was recorded at least ten times. This chain uses TRBV28 with TRBJ2-2, with D perhaps matching TRBD2 (5 bases). V was shortened by 6 bases and J by 5 bases, with 34 bases between the two germline ends. The germline V gene has CDR1 MDHEN and CDR2 SYDVKM. The CDR3 loop spans 21 amino acids. The CDR3 DNA sequence: TGTGCCAGCAGCTCTCCATCTCGGGCCCAGTCCAAAATCGGAGGTACCGGGGAGCTGTTTTTT. Protein: CASSSPSRAQSKIGGTGELFF. The full variable domain, completed using reference TRBV28 and TRBJ2-2, is DVKVTQSSRYLVKRTGEKVFLECVQDMDHENMFWYRQDPGLGLRLIYFSYDVKMKEKGDIPEGYSVSREKKERFSLILESASTNQTSMYLCASSSPSRAQSKIGGTGELFFGEGSRLTVL.

With regard to this clonotype: Given a far larger clone just one base away, this is likely a sequencing read error. The chain carries TRBV2 and TRBJ2-7; 12 bases fit TRBD2. The CDR3 covers 16 residues. Trimming removed 6 bases from V and 7 bases from J; junction bases left unmatched: 13. Germline V gene lookup returns CDR1 SNHLY and CDR2 FYNNEI. The CDR3 here is CASSKLAGGSYNEQYF. The CDR3 nucleotides read TGTGCCAGCAGCAAACTAGCGGGAGGTTCCTACAATGAGCAGTACTTC.

The J gene is TRBJ1-1, the V gene TRBV28, with 8 bases aligning to TRBD1. CDR1 and CDR2 (germline): MDHEN, SYDVKM. The junction had 14 bases not matched to a gene; V was cut back by 8 bases and J by 6 bases. CDR3 length: 15 residues. The CDR3: CASGRGRELVAEAFF. CDR3 in DNA: TGTGCCAGCGGCAGGGGGCGTGAATTGGTTGCTGAAGCTTTCTTT. Combining the CDR3 with reference TRBV28 and TRBJ1-1 gives the whole variable domain DVKVTQSSRYLVKRTGEKVFLECVQDMDHENMFWYRQDPGLGLRLIYFSYDVKMKEKGDIPEGYSVSREKKERFSLILESASTNQTSMYLCASGRGRELVAEAFFGQGTRLTVV.

The CDR3 is CASSLFPSSVSPGELFF. Here the CDR3 DNA reads TGTGCCAGCAGTTTATTTCCGTCTAGCGTTTCCCCCGGGGAGCTGTTTTTT. The rearrangement links TRBV27 to TRBJ2-2, with D maybe TRBD2 (6 bases). CDR3 length: 17 amino acids. CDR1 and CDR2 (germline): MNHEY, SMNVEV (reference sequence). The V end was cut by 1 base, the J end by 6 bases, with 18 bases between.

This chain joins TRBV9 and TRBJ2-7; D uncertain. The CDR3 totals 15 residues. V shed 0 bases and J shed 0 bases, with 10 bases lying between them. Germline V gene lookup returns CDR1 SGDLS and CDR2 YYNGEE. As DNA, the CDR3 is TGTGCCAGCAGCGTAGAGGCCACCAGCTCCTACGAGCAGTACTTC. Its translation: CASSVEATSSYEQYF.

Notes on this clonotype: One base separates it from a far larger clone, so it is likely a read error. No conserved phenylalanine or tryptophan is present at the end of the CDR3, so a read error is the likely explanation. The chain recombines TRBV7-3 with TRBJ2-5, with 10 bases matching TRBD1. CDR1 and CDR2 (germline): SGHTA, FQGTGA. This CDR3 has 14 amino acids. Trimming cost V 6 bases and J 4 bases; bases outside gene matches: 5. The CDR3 is CASSSTGGGETQYL. CDR3 bases: TGTGCCAGCAGTTCGACAGGGGGCGGAGAGACCCAGTACTTA.

This clonotype came up a few times. The rearrangement uses TRBV9 and TRBJ1-4; D call uncertain. Trimming took 2 bases from V and 7 from J, leaving 12 bases between them. This CDR3 is built from 14 residues. CDR1 is SGDLS and CDR2 is YYNGEE in the germline V gene. The CDR3 sequence: CASSVVGDGEKLFF. The CDR3 DNA follows: TGTGCCAGCAGCGTGGTCGGGGATGGTGAAAAACTGTTTTTT.

In its sample, this clonotype was seen many times. The V gene is TRBV18, the J gene TRBJ2-2; no clear D gene. This CDR3 contains 13 residues. Trimming removed 2 bases from V and 7 bases from J, with 8 bases in between. Germline V gives CDR1 KGHSH, CDR2 LQKENI. CDR3: CASSPGDSGELFF. CDR3 DNA sequence: TGTGCCAGCTCACCAGGGGATAGCGGGGAGCTGTTTTTT.

The genes are TRBV7-2 and TRBJ2-7; 8 nucleotides align to TRBD2. From germline, CDR1 is SGHTA and CDR2 FQGNSA. The CDR3 contains 15 residues. The V gene end was trimmed by 6 bases and the J gene end by 3 bases; junction bases not matched to a gene: 10. CDR3 loop: CASRPSGGQSYEQYF. CDR3 coding DNA: TGTGCCAGCAGACCGTCGGGGGGGCAAAGCTACGAGCAGTACTTC. Using reference TRBV7-2 and TRBJ2-7 for the parts outside the CDR3, the full variable domain is GAGVSQSPSNKVTEKGKDVELRCDPISGHTALYWYRQSLGQGLEFLIYFQGNSAPDKSGLPSDRFSAERTGGSVSTLTIQRTQQEDSAVYLCASRPSGGQSYEQYFGPGTRLTVT.

This clonotype was seen just once. The chain couples TRBV20-1 to TRBJ2-1, with 14 bases matching TRBD2. CDR1 DFQATT and CDR2 SNEGSKA come from the germline V gene (reference sequence). The CDR3 is 16 amino acids. Trimming took 5 bases from V and 0 from J; bases not matched to a gene: 3. The CDR3 DNA reads TGCAGTGCTGCCGGGACTAGCGGGAGCTCCTACAATGAGCAGTTCTTC. Its translation is CSAAGTSGSSYNEQFF.

This clonotype was picked up many times. The chain combines TRBV6-2 or TRBV6-3 with TRBJ2-7; 7 bases are shared with TRBD2. The V gene's germline CDR1 is MNHEY and CDR2 SVGEGT. This CDR3 is 13 amino acids long. Losses at the gene ends were 6 bases for V and 2 bases for J; bases not matched to a gene: 4. CDR3 in DNA: TGTGCCAGCAGGCCTAGCGGTACCTACGAGCAGTACTTC. Translation: CASRPSGTYEQYF.

This clonotype was seen many times. The rearrangement links TRBV28 to TRBJ1-5; D is ambiguous. The V end lost 1 base, the J end lost 3 bases, and 13 bases lay between the germline ends. From germline, CDR1 is MDHEN and CDR2 SYDVKM. The CDR3 contains 16 residues. CDR3 region: CASSLYPFAVNQPQHF. The CDR3 DNA is TGTGCCAGCAGTTTATATCCCTTTGCGGTCAATCAGCCCCAGCATTTT.

This clonotype has ten or more counts. J is TRBJ2-2 and V is TRBV5-1; TRBD2 agrees at 7 bases. This CDR3 has 14 residues. Germline values: CDR1 SGHRS, CDR2 YFSETQ. V shed 1 base, J shed 3 bases, and the junction held 0 bases outside the gene matches. DNA for the CDR3: TGCGCCAGCAGCTTGACTAGCGACACCGGGGAGCTGTTTTTT. Encoded protein: CASSLTSDTGELFF. Combining the CDR3 with reference TRBV5-1 and TRBJ2-2 gives the whole variable domain KAGVTQTPRYLIKTRGQQVTLSCSPISGHRSVSWYQQTPGQGLQFLFEYFSETQRNKGNFPGRFSGRQFSNSRSEMNVSTLELGDSALYLCASSLTSDTGELFFGEGSRLTVL.

The chain carries TRBV4-2 and TRBJ2-1, with a tentative D call TRBD1 (6 bases). The CDR3 totals 16 residues. Trimming shortened V by 5 bases and J by 0 bases, and 14 bases separated the two germline ends. The germline V gene has CDR1 LGHNA and CDR2 YNFKEQ. CDR3 nucleotides: TGTGCCAGCAGCTCCGAAACAGGGAGCTCCTACAATGAGCAGTTCTTC. It encodes CASSSETGSSYNEQFF.

Details on this clonotype: Compared with germline, one end of the junction differs, possibly owing to a read error. This rearrangement joins TRBV12-3 or TRBV12-4 to TRBJ1-6; D ambiguous. This CDR3 is 12 amino acids long. The CDR3 DNA reads as TGTGCCAGCAATTTAGGGAAATCACCCCTCCACTTT. Its translation: CASNLGKSPLHF.

This clonotype was seen a few times. The chain uses TRBV2 and TRBJ1-5, with no clear D. The V end was cut by 6 bases, the J end by 0 bases, with 15 bases between. Germline V gene sequence: CDR1 SNHLY, CDR2 FYNNEI. CDR3 size: 16 residues. CDR3 sequence (DNA): TGTGCCAGCAGCCAAGCTTACAAAGATAGCAATCAGCCCCAGCATTTT. This gives the protein CASSQAYKDSNQPQHF.

This clonotype appeared many times. CDR3 region: CASSLGQHRAETQYF. CDR3 bases: TGTGCCAGCAGCTTAGGGCAACACCGGGCGGAGACCCAGTACTTC. The chain employs TRBV7-9 and TRBJ2-5; no definite D call. V lost 1 base to trimming and J lost 5 bases, with 14 bases between them. Germline-derived CDR1 and CDR2 are SEHNR and FQNEAQ (reference sequence). CDR3 length equals 15 residues.

This chain joins TRBV29-1 and TRBJ2-7; tentative D call: TRBD2 (6 bases). This CDR3 spans 11 amino acids. V lost 2 bases, J lost 6 bases, and 8 bases lay in between. Germline CDR1 reads SQVTM; CDR2 reads ANQGSEA. CDR3 protein: CSVESGVEQYF. For the CDR3, the DNA is TGCAGCGTTGAATCGGGGGTCGAGCAGTACTTC.

The rearrangement links TRBV4-2 to TRBJ2-7; tentative D call: TRBD1 (6 bases). Per the germline V gene, CDR1 is LGHNA and CDR2 is YNFKEQ. The CDR3 contains 17 residues. The V end lost 2 bases, the J end lost 6 bases, and 23 bases lay between the germline ends. CDR3 DNA sequence: TGTGCCAGCAGCCAACAGCTGGGACAATCAGGCGGGCTCGAGCAGTACTTC. Its translation is CASSQQLGQSGGLEQYF.

The chain has TRBV14 and TRBJ2-5; D call uncertain. The CDR3 runs to 13 residues. V lost 5 bases and J lost 1, with 8 bases in between. Germline V gene lookup returns CDR1 SGHDN and CDR2 FVKESK. In DNA, the CDR3 is TGTGCCAGCAGCACACAGTTCCAAGAGACCCAGTACTTC. Translation gives CASSTQFQETQYF.

The table lists this clonotype with many counts. The rearrangement joins TRBV30 to TRBJ2-7; TRBD2 might be the D (5 bases). Germline V gene data show CDR1 as GTSNPN and CDR2 as SVGIG (reference sequence). The CDR3 consists of 15 residues. V was trimmed by 0 bases and J by 0 bases, leaving 12 bases between them. This CDR3 reads CAWSVGRLSSYEQYF. DNA for the CDR3: TGTGCCTGGAGTGTTGGGAGACTTAGCTCCTACGAGCAGTACTTC.

In its sample, this clonotype was seen many times. This chain links TRBV3-1 with TRBJ2-2; unclear D gene. The CDR3 contains 14 residues. Deletions cut 1 base from V and 7 bases from J, with 10 bases between. The germline CDR1 and CDR2 sequences are LGHDT and YNNKEL (reference sequence). The CDR3 DNA is TGTGCCAGCAGCCAAGCTTCCGGTGACGGGGAGCTGTTTTTT. This gives the protein CASSQASGDGELFF. Full variable domain (rest looked up from reference TRBV3-1 and TRBJ2-2): DTAVSQTPKYLVTQMGNDKSIKCEQNLGHDTMYWYKQDSKKFLKIMFSYNNKELIINETVPNRFSPKSPDKAHLNLHINSLELGDSAVYFCASSQASGDGELFFGEGSRLTVL.

In this sample, this clonotype turned up many times. The rearrangement joins TRBV20-1 to TRBJ2-1; 10 bases are a match to TRBD2. The CDR3 consists of 14 residues. Germline V gene data show CDR1 as DFQATT and CDR2 as SNEGSKA (reference sequence). V was pared by 3 bases and J by 8 bases, with 7 bases of the junction left unmatched. The CDR3 nucleotides are TGCAGTGCTAGGTCTAGCGGGAGTAATTATGAGCAGTTCTTC. Translated, it gives CSARSSGSNYEQFF.